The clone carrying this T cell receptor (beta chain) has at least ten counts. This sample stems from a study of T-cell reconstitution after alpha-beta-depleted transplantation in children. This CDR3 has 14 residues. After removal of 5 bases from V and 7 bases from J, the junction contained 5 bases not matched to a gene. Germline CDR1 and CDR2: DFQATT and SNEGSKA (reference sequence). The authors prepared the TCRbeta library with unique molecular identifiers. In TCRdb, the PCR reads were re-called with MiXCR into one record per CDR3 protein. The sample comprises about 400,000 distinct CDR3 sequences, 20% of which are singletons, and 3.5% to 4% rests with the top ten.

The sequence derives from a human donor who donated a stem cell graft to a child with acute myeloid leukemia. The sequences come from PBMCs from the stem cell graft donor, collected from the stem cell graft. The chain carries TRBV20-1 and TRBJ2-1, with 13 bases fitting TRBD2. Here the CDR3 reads CSARTSGRINEQFF. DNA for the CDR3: TGCAGTGCTCGGACTAGCGGGAGAATTAATGAGCAGTTCTTC.